Reported below is one TCR beta chain. This specimen comes from a study of cytomegalovirus exposure and HLA in healthy donors. The CDR3 sequence is 15 residues long. Trimming cost V 0 bases and J 3 bases, with 13 bases left between them. Germline V gene lookup returns CDR1 SGHRS and CDR2 YFSETQ. The PCR ran on 60 Vbeta and 13 Jbeta primers. Sequencing was performed with immunoSEQ multiplex PCR; in TCRdb, only in-frame clones are kept and a portion is missing. Recorded for this sample: 90,000 to 130,000 clones. The TCR sequence derives from a man aged 25 to 40 in good health and CMV-seronegative. Input material: PBMCs. The V gene is TRBV5-1, the J gene TRBJ2-7; no reliable D call. As DNA, the CDR3 is TGCGCCAGCAGCTTGGAGACTGTAAGAGTCTACGAGCAGTACTTC. This translates into CASSLETVRVYEQYF.